The 5 T cell receptor beta chains given below trace back to one sample, sequenced in a study of blood T cell repertoires in COVID-19. Here immunoSEQ multiplex PCR was the method, and the copy in TCRdb shows in-frame clones only, minus some. The data show about 220,000 clones, with 88% seen just once and roughly 14% held by the top ten. Sequencing was done on a sample of PBMCs or T cells enriched from blood (not recorded which). The source of these receptors is a woman aged 50 to 60 with acute COVID-19.

This clone came up once. A much bigger clone sits one base away, suggesting this may be a read error. J is TRBJ1-5 and V is TRBV7-3, with D unclear. The V and J ends lost 2 bases and 4 bases respectively, with 6 bases between them. The CDR3 runs to 13 residues. Per the germline V gene, CDR1 is SGHTA and CDR2 is FQGTGA. Here the CDR3 DNA reads TGTGCCAGCAGCTTAGAGCGGAATCAGCCCCAGCATTTT. Protein: CASSLERNQPQHF.

The chain has TRBV4-1 and TRBJ2-2, with 9 bases that match TRBD2. The junction had 11 bases not matched to a gene; V was cut back by 3 bases and J by 3 bases. Germline V lookup: CDR1 MGHRA, CDR2 YSYEKL. This CDR3 is built from 18 residues. In nucleotides, the CDR3 is TGCGCCAGCAGCCATCTCGGGACTAGCCCGCTTCACACCGGGGAGCTGTTTTTT. It codes for CASSHLGTSPLHTGELFF.

The V call is TRBV5-1, the J call TRBJ2-7; D unresolved. Germline V gene lookup returns CDR1 SGHRS and CDR2 YFSETQ. This CDR3 has 14 amino acids. V lost 0 bases and J lost 3, with 10 bases in between. The DNA for the CDR3 is TGCGCCAGCAGCTTGGCCGGGTCCCGCTACGAGCAGTACTTC. Encoded protein: CASSLAGSRYEQYF.

This chain joins TRBV24-1 and TRBJ1-2, with 7 bases that match TRBD1. CDR1 and CDR2 (germline): KGHDR, SFDVKD. The CDR3 has 15 residues. Trimming cost V 3 bases and J 4 bases; bases outside gene matches: 7. Here the CDR3 reads CATSDTRTGSYGYTF. DNA for the CDR3: TGTGCCACCAGTGATACCAGGACAGGTAGCTATGGCTACACCTTC.

This chain connects TRBV18 to TRBJ2-2; no reliable D call. The germline gives CDR1 KGHSH, CDR2 LQKENI. The CDR3 contains 15 residues. Trimming shortened V by 0 bases and J by 1 base, and 6 bases separated the two germline ends. CDR3 in amino acids: CASSPPIRNTGELFF. CDR3 DNA sequence: TGTGCCAGCTCACCACCGATCAGGAACACCGGGGAGCTGTTTTTT.